Presented here are 21 T cell receptor beta chains from one specimen sequenced in a study of T cells in Graves' hyperthyroidism and ophthalmopathy. RNA transcripts were the template for amplifying TCR beta CDR3 regions. An initial round of RT-PCR targeting the TCR CDR3 relied on the HTBI primer set. Each CDR3 protein is one row after TCRdb ran MiXCR on the multiplex PCR reads. In the table there are 640,000 or so distinct CDR3 sequences, around 14% of which are singletons. Material: blood. Source of these receptors: a woman younger than 35 with Graves' ophthalmopathy.

The CDR3 reads CASSRAVAGKSYEQYF. The CDR3 DNA is TGTGCCAGTAGCCGGGCCGTTGCGGGCAAATCCTACGAGCAGTACTTC. The chain joins TRBV19 to TRBJ2-7; a possible D gene is TRBD2 (5 bases). The germline V gene encodes CDR1 LNHDA and CDR2 SQIVND (reference sequence). The CDR3 has 16 amino acids. The V end was cut by 6 bases, the J end by 1 base, with 19 bases between.

This clonotype was counted ten times or more. The V and J genes are TRBV5-1 and TRBJ1-6; 7 positions match TRBD1. The CDR3 extends over 15 amino acids. V was pared by 2 bases and J by 6 bases, with 5 bases of the junction left unmatched. Germline CDR1 is SGHRS and CDR2 is YFSETQ. This CDR3 reads CASSLKGQINSPLHF. In DNA form, the CDR3 reads TGCGCCAGCAGCTTAAAGGGACAGATTAATTCACCCCTCCACTTT.

This clonotype was recorded many times. In DNA, the CDR3 is TGTGCCAGCAGCTTAATCGGGACTAGCAATCAGCCCCAGCATTTT. Translated: CASSLIGTSNQPQHF. The chain employs TRBV7-2 and TRBJ1-5, with D possibly being TRBD1 (5 bases). The CDR3 runs 15 residues. The germline V gene has CDR1 SGHTA and CDR2 FQGNSA. V lost 2 bases, J lost 0 bases, and 8 bases lay in between.

The chain has TRBV20-1 and TRBJ2-7; 11 nucleotides match TRBD2. V lost 0 bases to trimming and J lost 5 bases; unmatched junction nucleotides: 9. Germline V CDR1 and CDR2: DFQATT, SNEGSKA (reference sequence). The CDR3 extends over 16 amino acids. CDR3 nucleotides: TGCAGTGCTAGAGATTTGATTAGCGGGAGGGCCGACGAGCAGTACTTC. This encodes CSARDLISGRADEQYF.

Ten or more counts support this clonotype. The chain has TRBV5-1 and TRBJ2-7; D possibly uses TRBD1 or TRBD2 (5 bases each). The CDR3 length is 15 residues. Germline CDR1 and CDR2: SGHRS and YFSETQ. Deletions cut 1 base from V and 1 base from J, with 12 bases between. The CDR3 loop reads CASSLTRDGSYEQYF. The CDR3 DNA reads as TGCGCCAGCAGCTTGACCCGGGACGGATCCTACGAGCAGTACTTC. Complete variable domain (other parts from reference TRBV5-1 and TRBJ2-7): KAGVTQTPRYLIKTRGQQVTLSCSPISGHRSVSWYQQTPGQGLQFLFEYFSETQRNKGNFPGRFSGRQFSNSRSEMNVSTLELGDSALYLCASSLTRDGSYEQYFGPGTRLTVT.

The chain recombines TRBV7-2 with TRBJ2-2, with 7 bases fitting TRBD2. The germline gives CDR1 SGHTA, CDR2 FQGNSA. V was clipped by 0 bases and J by 7 bases; unmatched bases: 11. The CDR3 is 17 residues long. This chain's CDR3 is CASSLAPGAGVGGELFF. CDR3 in DNA: TGTGCCAGCAGCTTAGCGCCTGGGGCGGGAGTGGGCGGGGAGCTGTTTTTT.

A word on this clonotype: At one of its ends the junction is not consistent with the germline gene, which may arise from a read error. The rearrangement uses TRBV6-2 or TRBV6-3 and TRBJ2-7; 10 nucleotides line up with TRBD1. The CDR3 is made up of 17 amino acids. Germline CDR1 and CDR2: MNHEY and SVGEGT. The CDR3 nucleotides are TGTGCCACCAGTGGTGGGCCGGGACAGGGGCGCTCCTACGAGCAGTACTTC. It specifies CATSGGPGQGRSYEQYF.

Many counts were recorded for this clonotype. Here the CDR3 reads CATSEGTGLEQYF. The DNA for the CDR3 is TGTGCCACCAGTGAAGGGACAGGGCTCGAGCAGTACTTC. The rearrangement uses TRBV24-1 and TRBJ2-7, with 9 bases fitting TRBD1. V lost 4 bases to trimming and J lost 6 bases; unmatched junction nucleotides: 3. Germline CDR1 KGHDR, CDR2 SFDVKD. The CDR3 extends over 13 amino acids.

On this clonotype: Given a much more abundant clone one base away, this may be a read error. The conserved closing phenylalanine or tryptophan is absent in this CDR3, likely reflecting a read error. This chain links TRBV9 with TRBJ2-1; 10 bases align to TRBD2. Trimming cost V 0 bases and J 2 bases; bases outside gene matches: 5. This CDR3 is 17 amino acids long. CDR1 and CDR2 from the germline V gene are SGDLS and YYNGEE. CDR3 nucleotide sequence: TGTGCCAGCAGCGTAGACCTAGCGGGAGTACCCTACAATGAGCAGTTCCTC. It yields the protein CASSVDLAGVPYNEQFL.

This clonotype has ten or more counts. The chain links TRBV27 to TRBJ1-5; D is undetermined. The CDR3 has 14 amino acids. Trimming took off 4 bases at V and 2 bases at J, with 9 bases between the two ends. Germline CDR1 and CDR2: MNHEY and SMNVEV (reference sequence). For the CDR3, the DNA is TGTGCCAGCAGTTCGGTCAGTCGCAATCAGCCCCAGCATTTT. This sequence encodes CASSSVSRNQPQHF.

The CDR3 loop reads CSASQPNRDRGTSFTYEQYF. DNA of the CDR3: TGCAGTGCTAGTCAACCGAACCGGGACAGAGGGACTAGTTTCACCTACGAGCAGTACTTC. The chain employs TRBV20-1 and TRBJ2-7; tentative D call: TRBD2 (8 bases). Trimming stripped 3 bases from V and 2 bases from J, with 32 bases between. This CDR3 is 20 amino acids long. Germline V gene data show CDR1 as DFQATT and CDR2 as SNEGSKA (reference sequence).

This clonotype showed up many times. V gene TRBV20-1 combines with J gene TRBJ2-7, with 9 bases matching TRBD1. V was pared by 6 bases and J by 3 bases, with 12 bases of the junction left unmatched. The germline V gene has CDR1 DFQATT and CDR2 SNEGSKA (reference sequence). This CDR3 contains 15 residues. Written as DNA, the CDR3 is TGCAGTGCCATCCTGGTGACAGGGGGTGTCTACGAGCAGTACTTC. Translating gives CSAILVTGGVYEQYF.

A few counts support this clonotype. The CDR3 region is CASSQGGGRETEAFF. The CDR3 coding sequence is TGCGCCAGCAGCCAAGGAGGGGGTAGGGAGACTGAAGCTTTCTTT. The chain has TRBV4-1 and TRBJ1-1; tentatively, D is TRBD1 (6 bases). The germline CDR1 and CDR2 sequences are MGHRA and YSYEKL. V shed 1 base and J shed 5 bases, with 14 bases lying between them. The CDR3 sequence is 15 residues long.

There are many counts of this clonotype. V usage is TRBV28 and J usage is TRBJ2-4, with D tentatively TRBD1 (5 bases). CDR1 and CDR2 (germline): MDHEN, SYDVKM. CDR3 length: 13 amino acids. V gave up 3 bases and J gave up 4 bases, with 7 bases separating them. Written as DNA, the CDR3 is TGTGCCAGCAGTTTGACAGTTAAAAACATTCAGTACTTC. This codes for CASSLTVKNIQYF.

The sample holds many counts of this clonotype. This sequence joins TRBV7-9 and TRBJ2-1, with TRBD1 matching 7 bases. CDR3 size: 15 residues. In germline, CDR1 is SEHNR, CDR2 FQNEAQ (reference sequence). With 5 bases clipped from V and 10 bases from J, the junction kept 14 bases outside the gene matches. DNA of the CDR3: TGTGCCAGCAGCATAGAATATGCCGGGACAGCCGAGCAGTTCTTC. Amino acid sequence: CASSIEYAGTAEQFF.

This clonotype was counted ten times or more. The chain employs TRBV28 and TRBJ2-7; perhaps TRBD1 as D (5 bases). The CDR3 runs to 14 residues. Germline CDR1 is MDHEN and CDR2 is SYDVKM. V lost 5 bases and J 0 bases, leaving 11 bases between the germline ends. The CDR3 here is CASSVRVVSYEQYF. CDR3 in DNA: TGTGCCAGCAGTGTCAGGGTTGTCTCCTACGAGCAGTACTTC.

This chain connects TRBV4-1 to TRBJ1-3; 8 bases match TRBD1. Losses at the gene ends were 0 bases for V and 6 bases for J; bases not matched to a gene: 7. Germline assignment: CDR1 MGHRA and CDR2 YSYEKL. This CDR3 comprises 16 residues. CDR3 in DNA: TGCGCCAGCAGCCAAGATTCCCTGACAGGGGCAAACACCATATATTTT. Encoded protein: CASSQDSLTGANTIYF.

In this sample, this clonotype turned up many times. J is TRBJ2-7 and V is TRBV6-5; D might be TRBD1 (5 bases). The CDR3 has 13 amino acids. CDR1 and CDR2 from the germline V gene are MNHEY and SVGAGI. V lost 2 bases to trimming and J lost 3 bases, with 8 bases between them. DNA for the CDR3: TGTGCCAGCAGTTACAAGGGGCTCTACGAGCAGTACTTC. Protein sequence: CASSYKGLYEQYF.

The chain carries TRBV25-1 and TRBJ2-7; tentatively, D is TRBD1 or TRBD2 (5 bases each). This CDR3 is built from 16 residues. V was pared by 7 bases and J by 0 bases, with 19 bases between. Germline V gene sequence: CDR1 MGHDK, CDR2 SYGVNS. CDR3 residues: CASNDTGGTASYEQYF. CDR3 DNA: TGTGCCAGCAACGACACCGGTGGGACGGCCTCCTACGAGCAGTACTTC.

This clonotype was detected only a few times. The rearrangement uses TRBV3-1 and TRBJ1-2, with TRBD1 matching 7 bases. The length of the CDR3 is 16 residues. Germline loops: CDR1 LGHDT, CDR2 YNNKEL (reference sequence). V was pared by 1 base and J by 4 bases, with 9 bases of the junction left unmatched. The CDR3 nucleotides read TGTGCCAGCAGCCAAGCCGCCGGACAGGCCACCTATGGCTACACCTTC. Protein sequence: CASSQAAGQATYGYTF.

This clonotype was found many times. This chain uses TRBV18 with TRBJ1-1, with D maybe TRBD1 (6 bases). Trimming removed 2 bases at V and 6 bases at J, with 13 bases between. Per the germline V gene, CDR1 is KGHSH and CDR2 is LQKENI. The CDR3 is made up of 14 amino acids. The CDR3 DNA reads TGTGCCAGCTCACCATTCAGGGGAGCGGCTGAAGCTTTCTTT. Protein sequence: CASSPFRGAAEAFF.